These 12 T cell receptor beta chains were all obtained from the same sample, sequenced in a study of radiotherapy plus CTLA-4 blockade in lung cancer. TCRdb keeps only in-frame clones here, not all; method: immunoSEQ multiplex PCR. The repertoire has 58,000 or so clones, 70% to 80% of them found once; the top ten carry around 16%. The sample in question was peripheral blood, obtained from a patient treated with radiotherapy plus ipilimumab. Source of these receptors: a human donor with non-small cell lung cancer who had a complete response to radiotherapy plus ipilimumab.

V usage is TRBV19 and J usage is TRBJ1-2; D uncertain. Germline V gene lookup returns CDR1 LNHDA and CDR2 SQIVND (reference sequence). The CDR3 runs to 13 residues. The ends were cut back, 1 base at V and 7 bases at J, with 10 bases in the middle. The CDR3 nucleotides read TGTGCCAGTAGTATAGGGGGAGAGTTTGGCTACACCTTC. Its protein is CASSIGGEFGYTF.

This chain links TRBV27 with TRBJ2-7; D is unresolved. The CDR3 is 14 residues long. Germline values: CDR1 MNHEY, CDR2 SMNVEV (reference sequence). The V gene lost 6 bases and the J gene lost 0 bases, with 12 bases spanning the gap. This CDR3 reads CASSPWASSYEQYF. Here the CDR3 DNA reads TGTGCCAGCAGCCCGTGGGCCAGCTCCTACGAGCAGTACTTC.

In its sample, this clone was seen a few times. DNA of the CDR3: TGTGCCAGCAGCTGGACTAGCGGGAGCTCCTACAATGAGCAGTTCTTC. This translates into CASSWTSGSSYNEQFF. V is TRBV7-9 and J is TRBJ2-1, with 13 bases that match TRBD2. Per the germline V gene, CDR1 is SEHNR and CDR2 is FQNEAQ (reference sequence). This CDR3 spans 16 amino acids. J gave up 0 bases and V 4 bases, and 0 bases lay outside the gene matches.

The chain couples TRBV2 to TRBJ1-5; 9 nucleotides line up with TRBD1. The trim removed 8 bases at V and 5 bases at J, leaving 4 bases unmatched. The germline V gene has CDR1 SNHLY and CDR2 FYNNEI. The CDR3 runs to 13 residues. This CDR3 is CASGTGPYQPQHF. The CDR3 nucleotides read TGTGCCAGCGGGACAGGGCCATATCAGCCCCAGCATTTT.

The chain joins TRBV19 to TRBJ1-1; 8 bases fit TRBD1. From germline, CDR1 is LNHDA and CDR2 SQIVND (reference sequence). Trimming took 2 bases from V and 0 from J; bases not matched to a gene: 2. CDR3 length equals 15 residues. CDR3 DNA: TGTGCCAGTAGTATAACAGGGGGGGTGAACACTGAAGCTTTCTTT. Its protein is CASSITGGVNTEAFF. Based on the CDR3 plus reference TRBV19 and TRBJ1-1, the full variable domain is DGGITQSPKYLFRKEGQNVTLSCEQNLNHDAMYWYRQDPGQGLRLIYYSQIVNDFQKGDIAEGYSVSREKKESFPLTVTSAQKNPTAFYLCASSITGGVNTEAFFGQGTRLTVV.

The chain recombines TRBV11-2 with TRBJ2-3; 13 nucleotides agree with TRBD2. The CDR3 extends over 17 amino acids. Germline trimming cut 4 bases from V and 8 bases from J; bases unmatched to any gene: 12. CDR1 is SGHAT, CDR2 FQNNGV, per germline. DNA of the CDR3: TGTGCCAGCAGCTCCGAGGGACTAGCGGGGCGACGAGGTACGCAGTATTTT. This encodes CASSSEGLAGRRGTQYF. The whole variable domain, remainder taken from reference TRBV11-2 and TRBJ2-3, is EAGVAQSPRYKIIEKRQSVAFWCNPISGHATLYWYQQILGQGPKLLIQFQNNGVVDDSQLPKDRFSAERLKGVDSTLKIQPAKLEDSAVYLCASSSEGLAGRRGTQYFGPGTRLTVL.

This clone showed up just once. This sequence joins TRBV7-9 and TRBJ1-5, with 7 positions matching TRBD1. Germline lookup yields CDR1 SEHNR and CDR2 FQNEAQ (reference sequence). This CDR3 is 13 amino acids long. With 6 bases clipped from V and 4 bases from J, the junction kept 3 bases outside the gene matches. The CDR3 DNA sequence: TGTGCCAGCAGAAGGGACAGTAATCAGCCCCAGCATTTT. Translation gives CASRRDSNQPQHF.

The chain recombines TRBV29-1 with TRBJ1-5, with 9 bases fitting TRBD1. This CDR3 is built from 14 residues. J gave up 5 bases and V 4 bases, and 6 bases lay outside the gene matches. Germline V gene lookup returns CDR1 SQVTM and CDR2 ANQGSEA. The CDR3 spells CSVGGQGTDQPQHF. DNA for the CDR3: TGCAGCGTTGGGGGACAGGGAACGGATCAGCCCCAGCATTTT.

This sequence joins TRBV9 and TRBJ2-2, with D possibly TRBD1 on 6 matching bases. V lost 2 bases to trimming and J lost 4 bases, with 12 bases between them. Germline V gene sequence: CDR1 SGDLS, CDR2 YYNGEE. CDR3 length: 15 residues. The CDR3 region is CASSVRDTRTGELFF. DNA for the CDR3: TGTGCCAGCAGCGTCCGGGACACGCGCACCGGGGAGCTGTTTTTT.

CDR3 sequence: CAWRRGAGLGTDTQYF. CDR3 bases: TGTGCCTGGAGGAGGGGAGCGGGATTGGGCACAGATACGCAGTATTTT. The rearrangement joins TRBV30 to TRBJ2-3; 7 nucleotides agree with TRBD2. The CDR3 is made up of 16 amino acids. CDR1 and CDR2 (germline): GTSNPN, SVGIG (reference sequence). The V and J ends lost 3 bases and 1 base, in that order; junction bases with no gene match: 10.

The J gene is TRBJ2-5, the V gene TRBV7-2; 14 bases line up with TRBD2. The CDR3 spans 19 residues. Trimming cost V 5 bases and J 1 base; bases outside gene matches: 12. In germline, CDR1 is SGHTA, CDR2 FQGNSA. CDR3 DNA: TGTGCCAGCAGCCTAAGGGCAGGGACTAGCGGGAGAGGCCAAGAGACCCAGTACTTC. Translated: CASSLRAGTSGRGQETQYF.

V and J are TRBV4-3 and TRBJ2-1; 9 bases are shared with TRBD2. Trimming took 5 bases from V and 0 from J; bases not matched to a gene: 11. The CDR3 totals 18 residues. CDR1 and CDR2 from the germline V gene are LGHNA and YSLEER. CDR3 nucleotide sequence: TGCGCCAGCAGCTCCCGGGCTAGCGGGGTGAGCTCCTACAATGAGCAGTTCTTC. Translating it yields CASSSRASGVSSYNEQFF.